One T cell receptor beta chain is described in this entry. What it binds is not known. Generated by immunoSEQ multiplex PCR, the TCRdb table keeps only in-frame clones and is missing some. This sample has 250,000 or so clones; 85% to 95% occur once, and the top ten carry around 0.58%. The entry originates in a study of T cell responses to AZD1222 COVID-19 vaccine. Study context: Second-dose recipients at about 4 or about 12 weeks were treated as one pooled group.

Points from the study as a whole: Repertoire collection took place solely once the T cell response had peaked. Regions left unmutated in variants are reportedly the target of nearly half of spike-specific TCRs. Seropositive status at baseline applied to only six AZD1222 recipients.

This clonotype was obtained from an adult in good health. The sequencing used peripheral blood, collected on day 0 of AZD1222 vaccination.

CDR3 bases: TGTGCCAGCAGTTACTCCCGATTAGATACGCAGTATTTT. This translates into CASSYSRLDTQYF. V gene TRBV6-5 combines with J gene TRBJ2-3; D remains unclear. The CDR3 is 13 amino acids. Trimming cost V 0 bases and J 5 bases, with 6 bases left between them. Germline loops: CDR1 MNHEY, CDR2 SVGAGI.